This T cell receptor beta chain came from a study of blood T cell repertoires in COVID-19. Study-level information: The analysed material was cDNA or gDNA that came from T cells, B-cell-depleted T cells, or PBMCs.

Cohort assignment relied on participant-reported clinical history. Cohort 3 donors counted as recovered after two negative PCRs, clearance, or resolved symptoms. Germline V gene sequence: CDR1 LNHDA, CDR2 SQIVND (reference sequence). Trimming stripped 6 bases from V and 1 base from J, with 13 bases between. CDR3 length: 15 amino acids. Under the authors' procedure: It was from reference gene primer amplification that nucleated cell counts were estimated. Produced via immunoSEQ multiplex PCR; TCRdb's table is partial and in-frame only. That table supplies the V and J calls and clone size; D and trimming were determined from the DNA. The table has under 300,000 clones, around 89% seen once.

This clonotype was obtained from a woman younger than 35 who had recovered from COVID-19. The chain is built from TRBV19 and TRBJ1-5; a possible D gene is TRBD1 (5 bases). The material sequenced was PBMCs or T cells enriched from blood (not recorded which). The CDR3 sequence is CASRVGRGSNQPQHF. The CDR3, as DNA: TGTGCCAGTAGGGTAGGTAGGGGAAGCAATCAGCCCCAGCATTTT.